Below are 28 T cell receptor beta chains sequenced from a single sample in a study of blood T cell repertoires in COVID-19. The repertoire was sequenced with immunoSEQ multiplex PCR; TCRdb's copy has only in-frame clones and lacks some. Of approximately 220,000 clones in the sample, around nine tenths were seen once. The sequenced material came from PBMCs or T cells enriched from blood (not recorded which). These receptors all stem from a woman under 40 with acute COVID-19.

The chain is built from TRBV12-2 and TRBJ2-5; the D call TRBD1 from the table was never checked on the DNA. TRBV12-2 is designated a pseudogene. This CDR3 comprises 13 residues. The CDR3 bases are TGTGCAAGTCGGACAGGGTACAGAGAGACCCAGTACTTC. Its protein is CASRTGYRETQYF.

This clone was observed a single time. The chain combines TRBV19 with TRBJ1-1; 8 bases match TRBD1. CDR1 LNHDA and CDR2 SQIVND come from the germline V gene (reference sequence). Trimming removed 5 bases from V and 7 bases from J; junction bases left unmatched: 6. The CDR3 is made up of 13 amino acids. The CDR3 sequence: CASSHGQGREAFF. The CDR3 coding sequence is TGTGCCAGTAGTCATGGACAGGGCCGTGAAGCTTTCTTT.

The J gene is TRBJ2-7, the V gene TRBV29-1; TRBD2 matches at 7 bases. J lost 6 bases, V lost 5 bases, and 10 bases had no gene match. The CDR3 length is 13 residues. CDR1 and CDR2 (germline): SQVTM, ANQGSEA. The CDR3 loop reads CSVTRGGEREQYF. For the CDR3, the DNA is TGCAGCGTTACCCGGGGAGGGGAGCGCGAGCAGTACTTC.

CDR3 sequence: CASSSGAGELFF. As DNA, the CDR3 is TGTGCCAGCAGCTCGGGGGCCGGGGAGCTGTTTTTT. The chain is built from TRBV7-9 and TRBJ2-2, with a weak D call TRBD2 (6 bases). CDR1 is SEHNR, CDR2 FQNEAQ, per germline (reference sequence). The CDR3 spans 12 residues. V was trimmed by 4 bases and J by 6 bases, leaving 6 bases between them.

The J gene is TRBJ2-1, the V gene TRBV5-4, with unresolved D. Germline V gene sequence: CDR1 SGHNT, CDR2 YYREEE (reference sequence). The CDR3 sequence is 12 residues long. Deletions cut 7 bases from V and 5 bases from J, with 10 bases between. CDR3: CASSDMNNEQFF. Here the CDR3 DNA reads TGTGCCAGCTCAGACATGAACAATGAGCAGTTCTTC.

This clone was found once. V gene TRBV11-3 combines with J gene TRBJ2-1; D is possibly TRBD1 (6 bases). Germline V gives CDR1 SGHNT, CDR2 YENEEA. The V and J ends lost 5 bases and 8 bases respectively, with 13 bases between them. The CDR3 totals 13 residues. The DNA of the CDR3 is TGTGCCAGCAGCCTTAGAGAGGGGGATGAGCAGTTCTTC. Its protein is CASSLREGDEQFF.

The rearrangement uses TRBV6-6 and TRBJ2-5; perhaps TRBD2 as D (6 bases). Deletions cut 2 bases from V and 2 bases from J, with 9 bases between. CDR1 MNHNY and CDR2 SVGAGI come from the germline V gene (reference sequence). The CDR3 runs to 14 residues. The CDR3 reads CASSYGLKQETQYF. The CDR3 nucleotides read TGTGCCAGCAGTTACGGACTAAAACAAGAGACCCAGTACTTC.

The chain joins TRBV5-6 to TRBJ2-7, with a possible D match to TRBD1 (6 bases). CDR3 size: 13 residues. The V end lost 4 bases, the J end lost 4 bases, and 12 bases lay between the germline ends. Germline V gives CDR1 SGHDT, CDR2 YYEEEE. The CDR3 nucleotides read TGTGCCAGCAGCCTGGGGGCAGGGTACGAGCAGTACTTC. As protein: CASSLGAGYEQYF.

CDR3 in amino acids: CARIRGGVADTQYF. CDR3 DNA sequence: TGTGCCAGGATAAGGGGGGGAGTAGCAGATACGCAGTATTTT. This chain links TRBV7-6 with TRBJ2-3, with D perhaps TRBD2 (7 bases). Trimming cost V 9 bases and J 4 bases, with 17 bases left between them. The CDR3 has 14 amino acids. Germline V gene sequence: CDR1 SGHVS, CDR2 FNYEAQ.

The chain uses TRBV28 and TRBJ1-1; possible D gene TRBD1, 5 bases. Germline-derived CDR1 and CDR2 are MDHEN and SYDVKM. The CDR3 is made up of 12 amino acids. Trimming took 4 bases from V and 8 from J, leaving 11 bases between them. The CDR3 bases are TGTGCCAGCAGTTCTCTCCGGGGGGAAGCTTTCTTT. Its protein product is CASSSLRGEAFF.

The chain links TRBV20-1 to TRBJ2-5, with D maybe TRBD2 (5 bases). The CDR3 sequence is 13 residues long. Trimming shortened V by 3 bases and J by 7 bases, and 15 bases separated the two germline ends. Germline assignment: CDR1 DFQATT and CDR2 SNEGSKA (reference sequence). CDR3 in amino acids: CSASGPTSGTQYF. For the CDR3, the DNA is TGCAGTGCTAGTGGGCCGACCAGCGGGACCCAGTACTTC.

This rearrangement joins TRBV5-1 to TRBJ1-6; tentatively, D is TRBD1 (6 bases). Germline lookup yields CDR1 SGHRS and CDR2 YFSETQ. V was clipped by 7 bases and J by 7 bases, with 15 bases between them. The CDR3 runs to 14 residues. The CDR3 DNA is TGCGCCAGCGGCCCAGGGGATTGGAATTCACCCCTCCACTTT. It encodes CASGPGDWNSPLHF.

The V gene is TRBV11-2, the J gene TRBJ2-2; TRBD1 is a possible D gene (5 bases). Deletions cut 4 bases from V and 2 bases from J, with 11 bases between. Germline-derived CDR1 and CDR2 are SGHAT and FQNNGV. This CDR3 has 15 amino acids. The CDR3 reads CASSYSTENTGELFF. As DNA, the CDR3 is TGTGCCAGCAGCTACTCGACAGAAAACACCGGGGAGCTGTTTTTT.

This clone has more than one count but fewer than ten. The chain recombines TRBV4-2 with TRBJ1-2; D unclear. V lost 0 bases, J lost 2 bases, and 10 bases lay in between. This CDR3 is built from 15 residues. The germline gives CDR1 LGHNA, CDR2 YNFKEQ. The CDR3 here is CASSQDRVENYGYTF. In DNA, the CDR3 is TGTGCCAGCAGCCAAGATCGGGTGGAAAACTATGGCTACACCTTC.

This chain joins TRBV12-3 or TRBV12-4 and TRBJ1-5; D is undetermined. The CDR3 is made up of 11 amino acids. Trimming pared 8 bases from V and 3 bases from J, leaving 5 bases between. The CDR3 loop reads CASGLNQPQHF. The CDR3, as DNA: TGTGCCAGCGGCCTCAATCAGCCCCAGCATTTT.

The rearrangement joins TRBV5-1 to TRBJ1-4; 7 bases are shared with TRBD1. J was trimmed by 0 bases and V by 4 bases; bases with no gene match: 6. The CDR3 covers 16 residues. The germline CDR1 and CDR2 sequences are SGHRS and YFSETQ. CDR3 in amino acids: CASSLGQPPTNEKLFF. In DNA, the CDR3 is TGCGCCAGCAGCCTGGGACAGCCCCCAACTAATGAAAAACTGTTTTTT.

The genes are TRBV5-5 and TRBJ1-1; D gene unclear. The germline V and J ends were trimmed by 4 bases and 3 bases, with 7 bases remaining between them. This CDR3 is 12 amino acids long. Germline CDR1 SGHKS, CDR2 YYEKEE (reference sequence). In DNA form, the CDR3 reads TGTGCCAGCAGCCCGCGGGACACTGAAGCTTTCTTT. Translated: CASSPRDTEAFF.

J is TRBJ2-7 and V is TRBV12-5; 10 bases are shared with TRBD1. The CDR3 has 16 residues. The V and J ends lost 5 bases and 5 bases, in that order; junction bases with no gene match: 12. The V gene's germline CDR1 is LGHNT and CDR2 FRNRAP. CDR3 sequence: CASGLSGTGESNEQYF. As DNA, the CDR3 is TGTGCTAGTGGTCTCTCCGGGACAGGGGAGTCCAACGAGCAGTACTTC.

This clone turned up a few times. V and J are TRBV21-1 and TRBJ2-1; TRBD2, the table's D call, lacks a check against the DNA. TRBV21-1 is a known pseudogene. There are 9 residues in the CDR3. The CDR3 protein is CAGRDEQFF. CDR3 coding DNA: TGTGCCGGGAGGGATGAGCAGTTCTTC.

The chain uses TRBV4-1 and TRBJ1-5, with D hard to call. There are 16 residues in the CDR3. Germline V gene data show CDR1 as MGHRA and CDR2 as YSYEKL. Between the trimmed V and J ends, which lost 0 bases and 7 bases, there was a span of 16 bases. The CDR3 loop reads CASSQDFRGEGQPQHF. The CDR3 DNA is TGCGCCAGCAGCCAAGATTTTCGGGGAGAGGGACAGCCCCAGCATTTT.

The CDR3 reads CASKPQANTEAFF. DNA for the CDR3: TGTGCCAGCAAACCGCAGGCGAACACTGAAGCTTTCTTT. The chain carries TRBV27 and TRBJ1-1; no clear D gene. Germline-derived CDR1 and CDR2 are MNHEY and SMNVEV (reference sequence). The CDR3 loop spans 13 amino acids. The V end lost 7 bases, the J end lost 1 base, and 10 bases lay between the germline ends.

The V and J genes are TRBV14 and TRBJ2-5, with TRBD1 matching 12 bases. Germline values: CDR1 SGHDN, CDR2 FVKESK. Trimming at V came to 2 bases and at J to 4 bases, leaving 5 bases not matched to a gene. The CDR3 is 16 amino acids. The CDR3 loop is CASSQRGTGGLETQYF. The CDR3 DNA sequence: TGTGCCAGCAGCCAACGCGGGACAGGGGGCTTAGAGACCCAGTACTTC.

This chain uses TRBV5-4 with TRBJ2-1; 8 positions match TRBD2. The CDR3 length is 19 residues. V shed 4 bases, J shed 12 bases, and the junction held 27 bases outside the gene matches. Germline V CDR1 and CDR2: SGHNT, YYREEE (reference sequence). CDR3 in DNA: TGTGCCAGCAGCCCCGGGGGGGGGAGGGTTAGTGCAACAATCCATGGGCAGTTCTTC. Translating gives CASSPGGGRVSATIHGQFF.

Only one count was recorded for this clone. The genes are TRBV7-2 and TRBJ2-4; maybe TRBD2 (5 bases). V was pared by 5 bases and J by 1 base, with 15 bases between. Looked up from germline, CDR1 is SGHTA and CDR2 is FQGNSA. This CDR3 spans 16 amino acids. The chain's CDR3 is CASSPGPGEAKNIQYF. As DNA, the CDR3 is TGTGCCAGCAGCCCGGGCCCCGGGGAGGCCAAAAACATTCAGTACTTC.

The CDR3 loop reads CASSERNRGSTDTQYF. The CDR3 DNA is TGTGCCAGCAGTGAGCGTAACAGGGGAAGCACAGATACGCAGTATTTT. The J gene is TRBJ2-3, the V gene TRBV25-1, with TRBD1 matching 7 bases. V lost 3 bases and J lost 0; bases outside the gene matches: 6. The CDR3 has 16 residues. Germline lookup yields CDR1 MGHDK and CDR2 SYGVNS.

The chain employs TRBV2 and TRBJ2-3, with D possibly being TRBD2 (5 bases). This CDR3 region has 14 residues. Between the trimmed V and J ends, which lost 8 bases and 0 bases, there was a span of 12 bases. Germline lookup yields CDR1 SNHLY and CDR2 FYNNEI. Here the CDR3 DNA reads TGTGCCAGCTATAAGGACTGGAGCACAGATACGCAGTATTTT. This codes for CASYKDWSTDTQYF.

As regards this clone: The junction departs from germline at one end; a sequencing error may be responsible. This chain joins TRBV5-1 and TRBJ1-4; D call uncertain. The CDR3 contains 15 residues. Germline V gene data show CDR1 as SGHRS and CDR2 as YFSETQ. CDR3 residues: CASSLAPATNEKLFF. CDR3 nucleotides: TGCGCCAGCAGTTTGGCACCGGCAACTAATGAAAAACTGTTTTTT.

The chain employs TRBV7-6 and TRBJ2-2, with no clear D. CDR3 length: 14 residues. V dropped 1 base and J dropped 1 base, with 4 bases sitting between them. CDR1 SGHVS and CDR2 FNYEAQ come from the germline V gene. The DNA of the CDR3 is TGTGCCAGCAGCTTAGGGCAGAACACCGGGGAGCTGTTTTTT. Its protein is CASSLGQNTGELFF.